One sample yielded the 7 T cell receptor beta chains listed below, sequenced in a study of T cells expressing NK-cell markers (dated by TCRdb to about 2020). Library preparation was by 5' RACE. Sequencing took place on an Illumina HiSeq 2000. TCRdb reprocessed the raw reads; every CDR3 protein sequence is a single record, and DNA is not supplied. This sample's table contains roughly 110,000 distinct CDR3 sequences. The ten top clones hold around 18% of the sample. The sample consisted of blood T cells: a sorted CD56 or NKG2C T cell subset, CD4+ or CD8+ T cells, or bulk PBMC T cells (not recorded which). These receptors were taken from a woman aged 18 to 75 in good health.

This chain links TRBV4-3 with TRBJ2-1; TCRdb's D call of TRBD1 is untestable without DNA. The CDR3 has 16 residues. Germline CDR1 and CDR2: LGHNA and YSLEER. The CDR3 sequence: CASSQEGQGAYNEQFF.

V and J are TRBV20-1 and TRBJ2-1. The germline CDR1 and CDR2 sequences are DFQATT and SNEGSKA (reference sequence). The CDR3 extends over 14 amino acids. CDR3 sequence: CSALGPHEPYEQFF.

V is TRBV20-1 and J is TRBJ2-5; TCRdb names TRBD1, which stays unverified in the absence of DNA. The V gene's germline CDR1 is DFQATT and CDR2 SNEGSKA (reference sequence). This CDR3 has 15 residues. Here the CDR3 reads CSARDQEDNRETQYF.

This chain joins TRBV7-9 and TRBJ2-1. The CDR3 loop spans 14 amino acids. CDR1 and CDR2 from the germline V gene are SEHNR and FQNEAQ (reference sequence). CDR3: CASSLVVGANEQFF.

V and J are TRBV29-1 and TRBJ2-1; TCRdb calls TRBD1, which cannot be checked without DNA. Germline CDR1 reads SQVTM; CDR2 reads ANQGSEA. The CDR3 is 15 residues long. The CDR3 spells CSVDYLAGHYNEQFF.

This chain connects TRBV19 to TRBJ2-6. Germline V lookup: CDR1 LNHDA, CDR2 SQIVND (reference sequence). The CDR3 contains 16 residues. This CDR3 reads CASSRGERSGANVLTF.

The genes are TRBV4-3 and TRBJ2-6; TCRdb's assignment of TRBD1 cannot be checked, as there is no DNA. Germline-derived CDR1 and CDR2 are LGHNA and YSLEER. The CDR3 extends over 16 amino acids. The CDR3 sequence: CASSQVGGGGANVLTF.